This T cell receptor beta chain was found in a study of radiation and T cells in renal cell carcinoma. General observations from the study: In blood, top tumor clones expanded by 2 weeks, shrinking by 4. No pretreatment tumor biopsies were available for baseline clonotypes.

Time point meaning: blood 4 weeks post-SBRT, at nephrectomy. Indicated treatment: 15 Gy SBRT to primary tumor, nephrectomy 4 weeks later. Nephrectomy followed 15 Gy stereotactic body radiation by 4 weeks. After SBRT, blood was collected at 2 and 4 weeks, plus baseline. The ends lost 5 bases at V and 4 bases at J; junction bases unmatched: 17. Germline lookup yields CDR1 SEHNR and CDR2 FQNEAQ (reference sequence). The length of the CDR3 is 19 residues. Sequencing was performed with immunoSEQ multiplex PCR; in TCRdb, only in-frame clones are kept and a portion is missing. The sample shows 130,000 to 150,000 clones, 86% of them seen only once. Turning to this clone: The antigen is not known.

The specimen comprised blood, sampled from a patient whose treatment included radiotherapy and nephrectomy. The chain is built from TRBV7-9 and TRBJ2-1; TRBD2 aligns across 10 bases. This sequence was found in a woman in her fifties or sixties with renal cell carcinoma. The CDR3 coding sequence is TGTGCCAGCAGCAAAGGAGGGTCGGTAGCGGGAGGCTTTTACAATGAGCAGTTCTTC. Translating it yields CASSKGGSVAGGFYNEQFF. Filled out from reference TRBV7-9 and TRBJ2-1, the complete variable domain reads DTGVSQNPRHKITKRGQNVTFRCDPISEHNRLYWYRQTLGQGPEFLTYFQNEAQLEKSRLLSDRFSAERPKGSFSTLEIQRTEQGDSAMYLCASSKGGSVAGGFYNEQFFGPGTRLTVL.